This TCR beta chain was retrieved from a study of shared clonotypes between healthy human individuals. Unmatched junction bases numbered 8, after V lost 3 bases and J lost 7 bases. From germline, CDR1 is KGHSH and CDR2 LQKENI. The CDR3 runs to 14 residues. General study points: Non-shared clonotypes had lower generation probabilities than clonotypes shared by all four sorted-subset donors. Clonotype sharing across several donors was observed for about 4.8% of naive CD4 clonotypes. Large depth notwithstanding, sorted-subset sequencing proved incomplete by rarefaction.

Assay: immunoSEQ multiplex PCR; the TCRdb copy retains only in-frame clones and omits some. This sample has about 2.4 million clones; under 95% occur once, and the top ten carry approximately 0.37%. In regard to this clone: What it recognizes is unknown.

The V call is TRBV18, the J call TRBJ1-2; 7 nucleotides match TRBD1. The TCR sequence derives from a young man in good health. Some clones in this sample may be carry-over from other donors' samples. Input material: naive CD4+ T cells from PBMCs. Subset in this sample: CD45RA+ positively selected. The CDR3 loop is CASSPTTGMAGYTF. In DNA, the CDR3 is TGTGCCAGCTCACCCACGACAGGGATGGCTGGCTACACCTTC.